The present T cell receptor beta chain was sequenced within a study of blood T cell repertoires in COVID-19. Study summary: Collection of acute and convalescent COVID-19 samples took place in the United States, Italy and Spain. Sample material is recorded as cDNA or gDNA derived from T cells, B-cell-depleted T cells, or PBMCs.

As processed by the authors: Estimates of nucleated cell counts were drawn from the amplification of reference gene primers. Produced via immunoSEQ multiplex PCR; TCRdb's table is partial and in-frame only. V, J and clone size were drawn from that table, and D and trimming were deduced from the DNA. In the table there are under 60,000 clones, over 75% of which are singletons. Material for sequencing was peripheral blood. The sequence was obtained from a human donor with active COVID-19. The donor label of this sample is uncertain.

The CDR3 is CASSLDTNTEAFF. CDR3 coding DNA: TGTGCCAGCAGTCTGGACACGAACACTGAAGCTTTCTTT. This chain connects TRBV2 to TRBJ1-1; a weak D match, TRBD1 (5 bases). The germline V gene has CDR1 SNHLY and CDR2 FYNNEI. V dropped 5 bases and J dropped 1 base, with 8 bases sitting between them. This CDR3 comprises 13 residues.